Presented here are 18 T cell receptor beta chains from one specimen sequenced in a study of spatial heterogeneity in lung cancer. TCRdb analysed the 5' RACE reads with MiXCR anew, one entry per CDR3 protein. Altogether around 12,000 distinct CDR3 sequences are present, 15% to 20% being singletons, with the ten largest covering 45% to 60%. The time point: sample taken at primary tumor resection. Unsorted whole RNA of tumor, nontumor lung or frozen PBMC was sequenced. The material sequenced was PBMCs, taken at surgery. These receptors all stem from a male donor with early-stage non-small cell lung cancer.

This rearrangement joins TRBV7-9 to TRBJ2-1, with 11 bases identical to TRBD2. V trimming: 1 base; J trimming: 6 bases; junction bases outside the gene matches: 11. The CDR3 is 18 amino acids. Per germline, CDR1 SEHNR and CDR2 FQNEAQ (reference sequence). DNA for the CDR3: TGTGCCAGCAGCTTAGGGCCCCTAGCGGGAGGCCAAACCAATGAGCAGTTCTTC. Protein sequence: CASSLGPLAGGQTNEQFF.

This clonotype was observed a handful of times. The rearrangement joins TRBV30 to TRBJ2-2; 15 bases match TRBD2. Germline V gene data show CDR1 as GTSNPN and CDR2 as SVGIG (reference sequence). The CDR3 extends over 18 amino acids. Unmatched junction bases numbered 4, after V lost 2 bases and J lost 0 bases. The DNA of the CDR3 is TGTGCCTGGAGTTCTAGGACTAGCGGGAGGGCGAACACCGGGGAGCTGTTTTTT. Protein: CAWSSRTSGRANTGELFF.

A few counts support this clonotype. The CDR3 DNA reads as TGCGCCAGCAGGCTAGCGGAGGTGGGAGATACGCAGTATTTT. It encodes CASRLAEVGDTQYF. The chain carries TRBV5-1 and TRBJ2-3, with 7 bases fitting TRBD2. J gave up 5 bases and V 5 bases, and 8 bases lay outside the gene matches. The CDR3 contains 14 residues. CDR1 is SGHRS, CDR2 YFSETQ, per germline.

The chain employs TRBV3-1 and TRBJ2-7; D perhaps matches TRBD2 (6 bases). CDR1 and CDR2 (germline): LGHDT, YNNKEL (reference sequence). The CDR3 has 14 amino acids. The V gene lost 5 bases and the J gene lost 2 bases, with 13 bases spanning the gap. The CDR3 sequence: CASSMGGLTYEQYF. The DNA of the CDR3 is TGTGCCAGCAGCATGGGGGGACTTACCTACGAGCAGTACTTC.

This clonotype was seen a few times. The chain carries TRBV29-1 and TRBJ2-5, with D possibly matching TRBD1 (6 bases). Deletions cut 1 base from V and 5 bases from J, with 8 bases between. Germline V gene lookup returns CDR1 SQVTM and CDR2 ANQGSEA. The CDR3 extends over 12 amino acids. CDR3 nucleotides: TGCAGCGTTGAAGGGCAGGGGGAGACCCAGTACTTC. Translation: CSVEGQGETQYF.

This clonotype was observed a few times. The V and J genes are TRBV3-1 and TRBJ2-6; 8 bases map to TRBD1. Unmatched junction bases numbered 3, after V lost 1 base and J lost 1 base. The CDR3 is 17 residues long. Looked up from germline, CDR1 is LGHDT and CDR2 is YNNKEL (reference sequence). CDR3 loop: CASSQGTGISGANVLTF. CDR3 nucleotides: TGTGCCAGCAGCCAAGGGACAGGGATTTCTGGGGCCAACGTCCTGACTTTC.

The rearrangement uses TRBV18 and TRBJ2-3; 12 bases align to TRBD2. Losses at the gene ends were 5 bases for V and 2 bases for J; bases not matched to a gene: 5. CDR1 and CDR2 (germline): KGHSH, LQKENI. This CDR3 region has 16 residues. Here the CDR3 reads CASSAASGRATDTQYF. CDR3 DNA sequence: TGTGCCAGCTCAGCTGCTAGCGGGAGGGCCACAGATACGCAGTATTTT. Drawing the rest from reference TRBV18 and TRBJ2-3, the complete variable domain is NAGVMQNPRHLVRRRGQEARLRCSPMKGHSHVYWYRQLPEEGLKFMVYLQKENIIDESGMPKERFSAEFPKEGPSILRIQQVVRGDSAAYFCASSAASGRATDTQYFGPGTRLTVL.

This clonotype was counted at least ten times. V and J are TRBV5-4 and TRBJ2-2, with 7 positions matching TRBD2. V dropped 0 bases and J dropped 6; count of bases not matched to a gene: 8. This CDR3 comprises 16 residues. Germline V gives CDR1 SGHNT, CDR2 YYREEE (reference sequence). The CDR3 here is CASSLVPAGSAGELFF. The CDR3, as DNA: TGTGCCAGCAGCTTGGTTCCAGCGGGGTCGGCCGGGGAGCTGTTTTTT.

This clonotype is a singleton in its sample. This chain connects TRBV5-6 to TRBJ2-1, with TRBD2 identical over 7 bases. This CDR3 is 17 amino acids long. V shed 3 bases, J shed 5 bases, and the junction held 14 bases outside the gene matches. The germline V gene encodes CDR1 SGHDT and CDR2 YYEEEE. Here the CDR3 reads CASSSPGAQSGNNEQFF. Here the CDR3 DNA reads TGTGCCAGCAGCTCTCCCGGGGCGCAAAGCGGGAACAATGAGCAGTTCTTC. The full variable domain, completed using reference TRBV5-6 and TRBJ2-1, is DAGVTQSPTHLIKTRGQQVTLRCSPKSGHDTVSWYQQALGQGPQFIFQYYEEEERQRGNFPDRFSGHQFPNYSSELNVNALLLGDSALYLCASSSPGAQSGNNEQFFGPGTRLTVL.

By sample fraction, this clonotype is medium-sized (0.01 to 0.1%). The CDR3 region has the DNA TGTGCCAGCAGCTCGGGACTAGCGGGAGACACTGAGCAGTTCTTC. It yields the protein CASSSGLAGDTEQFF. This chain connects TRBV5-6 to TRBJ2-1; 14 nucleotides line up with TRBD2. The CDR3 spans 15 residues. The ends lost 3 bases at V and 9 bases at J; junction bases unmatched: 5. Germline CDR1 is SGHDT and CDR2 is YYEEEE.

This clonotype was seen at least ten times. The chain is built from TRBV27 and TRBJ2-2; 12 positions agree with TRBD2. V gave up 4 bases and J gave up 2 bases; unmatched junction bases: 5. From germline, CDR1 is MNHEY and CDR2 SMNVEV (reference sequence). The CDR3 spans 17 residues. The CDR3, as DNA: TGTGCCAGCAGTTCGACTAGCGGGAGTGCCAACACCGGGGAGCTGTTTTTT. Translated, it gives CASSSTSGSANTGELFF.

This clonotype was picked up many times. V and J are TRBV7-9 and TRBJ2-1; D is undetermined. There are 11 residues in the CDR3. CDR1 is SEHNR, CDR2 FQNEAQ, per germline (reference sequence). The ends were cut back, 4 bases at V and 9 bases at J, with 7 bases in the middle. The CDR3 DNA is TGTGCCAGCAGCTCGACACTTGAGCAGTTCTTC. This encodes CASSSTLEQFF.

This clonotype has a handful of counts. V usage is TRBV7-2 and J usage is TRBJ2-7; TRBD2 might be the D (5 bases). The CDR3 has 14 residues. The V gene lost 5 bases and the J gene lost 6 bases, with 17 bases spanning the gap. Germline V gives CDR1 SGHTA, CDR2 FQGNSA. This CDR3 reads CASSLSQEGGEQYF. DNA for the CDR3: TGTGCCAGCAGCCTTTCCCAAGAGGGCGGCGAGCAGTACTTC.

The J gene is TRBJ2-7, the V gene TRBV6-6; D gene ambiguous. V lost 6 bases, J lost 3 bases, and 12 bases lay in between. Germline CDR1 reads MNHNY; CDR2 reads SVGAGI (reference sequence). The CDR3 consists of 13 residues. In DNA form, the CDR3 reads TGTGCCAGCAGCCACGGGTCAATCTACGAGCAGTACTTC. Translation gives CASSHGSIYEQYF.

In this sample, this clonotype turned up a few times. The chain links TRBV18 to TRBJ2-5, with D possibly called TRBD1 or TRBD2 (5 bases each). Germline CDR1 and CDR2: KGHSH and LQKENI. CDR3 length equals 13 residues. Trimming pared 4 bases from V and 5 bases from J, leaving 11 bases between. CDR3: CASSRGRDETQYF. In DNA, the CDR3 is TGTGCCAGCTCACGGGGACGTGATGAGACCCAGTACTTC.

The sample holds a few counts of this clonotype. The gene calls are TRBV3-1 and TRBJ2-7; D gene unclear. Trimming cost V 11 bases and J 5 bases, with 10 bases left between them. The CDR3 is 10 amino acids. CDR1 LGHDT and CDR2 YNNKEL come from the germline V gene (reference sequence). Written as DNA, the CDR3 is TGTGCCTGTCCGTGGAACGAGCAGTACTTC. Protein: CACPWNEQYF.

This clonotype was seen more than once but under ten times. The rearrangement uses TRBV28 and TRBJ1-4; 9 nucleotides align to TRBD1. The CDR3 totals 15 residues. The trim removed 6 bases at V and 2 bases at J, leaving 4 bases unmatched. The V gene's germline CDR1 is MDHEN and CDR2 SYDVKM. The CDR3 DNA is TGTGCCAGCAGGGACAGGGGAGGTACTAATGAAAAACTGTTTTTT. This encodes CASRDRGGTNEKLFF.

Ten or more counts support this clonotype. The chain has TRBV20-1 and TRBJ2-7; weak D call: TRBD2 (6 bases). Germline loops: CDR1 DFQATT, CDR2 SNEGSKA (reference sequence). Trimming took off 1 base at V and 1 base at J, with 17 bases between the two ends. The CDR3 is 16 residues long. CDR3 sequence: CSARVTWRAGSYEQYF. The CDR3 DNA is TGCAGTGCTAGAGTTACTTGGCGGGCGGGATCCTACGAGCAGTACTTC.